These 32 T cell receptor beta chains share one sample of origin, sequenced in a study of CD8 T cells in ankylosing spondylitis. TCRdb redid the calling of the 5' RACE reads with MiXCR, one entry per CDR3 protein. The table includes some 130,000 distinct CDR3 sequences, around 6.6% detected once. Input material: blood, either unsorted or a sorted T cell fraction (not recorded which). Receptors originate from a female donor with ankylosing spondylitis or in good health (not recorded which).

There are many counts of this clonotype. The chain has TRBV11-1 and TRBJ1-1, with D maybe TRBD1 (5 bases). CDR1 and CDR2 from the germline V gene are SGHAT and FQDESV (reference sequence). Deletions cut 4 bases from V and 1 base from J, with 13 bases between. This CDR3 is built from 15 residues. CDR3 protein: CASSSMGRPNTEAFF. The CDR3, as DNA: TGTGCCAGCAGCTCCATGGGGCGGCCGAACACTGAAGCTTTCTTT.

This clonotype was detected only a few times. J is TRBJ2-7 and V is TRBV7-2; D is perhaps TRBD2 (6 bases). The CDR3 is made up of 15 amino acids. Germline CDR1 reads SGHTA; CDR2 reads FQGNSA. The ends were cut back, 0 bases at V and 0 bases at J, with 9 bases in the middle. CDR3 in amino acids: CASSLAAGRSYEQYF. The CDR3 DNA reads as TGTGCCAGCAGCTTAGCGGCGGGGCGCTCCTACGAGCAGTACTTC. The whole variable domain, remainder taken from reference TRBV7-2 and TRBJ2-7, is GAGVSQSPSNKVTEKGKDVELRCDPISGHTALYWYRQSLGQGLEFLIYFQGNSAPDKSGLPSDRFSAERTGGSVSTLTIQRTQQEDSAVYLCASSLAAGRSYEQYFGPGTRLTVT.

This clonotype was observed at least ten times. The rearrangement links TRBV4-1 to TRBJ2-5; D perhaps matches TRBD1 (5 bases). Per the germline V gene, CDR1 is MGHRA and CDR2 is YSYEKL. The CDR3 has 16 amino acids. V was trimmed by 0 bases and J by 7 bases, leaving 18 bases between them. The CDR3 spells CASSQDEVGPLRTQYF. The CDR3 DNA sequence: TGCGCCAGCAGCCAAGACGAGGTGGGGCCCCTAAGGACCCAGTACTTC.

The sample holds many counts of this clonotype. V usage is TRBV5-1 and J usage is TRBJ2-5, with unresolved D. This CDR3 is built from 14 residues. Germline V gene lookup returns CDR1 SGHRS and CDR2 YFSETQ. Trimming pared 1 base from V and 1 base from J, leaving 8 bases between. The DNA for the CDR3 is TGCGCCAGCAGCTTGTCCGGAATCCAAGAGACCCAGTACTTC. This encodes CASSLSGIQETQYF.

This clonotype was counted many times. CDR3 protein: CASSISSSGSGSRTDTNQPQHF. Written as DNA, the CDR3 is TGTGCCAGCAGCATCTCGAGTTCCGGGTCAGGAAGCCGGACAGATACCAATCAGCCCCAGCATTTT. The V and J genes are TRBV21-1 and TRBJ1-5; TRBD1, the table's D call, lacks a check against the DNA. TRBV21-1 counts as a pseudogene. CDR3 size: 22 residues.

Ten or more counts support this clonotype. The chain is built from TRBV5-1 and TRBJ2-7; D may be TRBD1 (6 bases). V shed 3 bases and J shed 2 bases, with 9 bases lying between them. Germline V gene data show CDR1 as SGHRS and CDR2 as YFSETQ. This CDR3 spans 13 amino acids. CDR3 in amino acids: CASSYGQTYEQYF. DNA for the CDR3: TGCGCCAGCAGCTATGGACAGACCTACGAGCAGTACTTC. The whole variable domain, filled in from reference TRBV5-1 and TRBJ2-7, reads KAGVTQTPRYLIKTRGQQVTLSCSPISGHRSVSWYQQTPGQGLQFLFEYFSETQRNKGNFPGRFSGRQFSNSRSEMNVSTLELGDSALYLCASSYGQTYEQYFGPGTRLTVT.

This clonotype was found many times. This chain joins TRBV12-3 or TRBV12-4 and TRBJ2-1, with a tentative D call TRBD1 (5 bases). Trimming removed 5 bases from V and 13 bases from J, with 15 bases in between. There are 12 residues in the CDR3. The CDR3 coding sequence is TGTGCCAGCAGTCCAACAGGTGCTATTCAGTTCTTC. Its translation: CASSPTGAIQFF.

The table lists this clonotype with many counts. The V and J genes are TRBV6-6 and TRBJ2-5; D not certain. With 8 bases removed from V and 4 bases from J, the gap between germline ends came to 14 bases. The CDR3 loop spans 13 amino acids. Germline V CDR1 and CDR2: MNHNY, SVGAGI (reference sequence). The CDR3 DNA follows: TGTGCCAGCGGCCTGGGTAGGAGAGAGACCCAGTACTTC. Protein sequence: CASGLGRRETQYF.

V and J are TRBV3-1 and TRBJ2-6; D may be TRBD2 (5 bases). The CDR3 consists of 17 residues. V was clipped by 7 bases and J by 1 base, with 17 bases between them. The V gene's germline CDR1 is LGHDT and CDR2 YNNKEL (reference sequence). CDR3 bases: TGTGCCAGCACGAGTATGGGAGTTTGGTCTGGGGCCAACGTCCTGACTTTC. It encodes CASTSMGVWSGANVLTF.

J is TRBJ2-7 and V is TRBV3-1; D remains ambiguous. Germline assignment: CDR1 LGHDT and CDR2 YNNKEL (reference sequence). This CDR3 has 16 residues. V was pared by 0 bases and J by 0 bases, with 12 bases between. The CDR3 coding sequence is TGTGCCAGCAGCCAAGATCGGCGTTCCAGCTCCTACGAGCAGTACTTC. It encodes CASSQDRRSSSYEQYF.

This clonotype was recorded at least ten times. CDR3 in DNA: TGTGCCAGCAGCTTAGATGGGGGCAGTCAGCCCCAGCATTTT. Translating gives CASSLDGGSQPQHF. The genes are TRBV7-2 and TRBJ1-5; D may be TRBD1 (6 bases). Germline-derived CDR1 and CDR2 are SGHTA and FQGNSA. Trimming left V 1 base short and J 6 bases short, with 10 bases between. The CDR3 loop spans 14 amino acids.

Remarks on this clonotype: A junction end diverges from the germline sequence, so it may reflect a read error. V usage is TRBV10-2 and J usage is TRBJ2-2, with a tentative D call TRBD2 (5 bases). The germline V gene encodes CDR1 WSHSY and CDR2 SAAADI. This CDR3 region has 13 residues. The CDR3 is CASSSEYTGELLF. The CDR3, as DNA: TGCGCCAGCAGCTCAGAATACACCGGGGAGCTGCTTTTT.

V usage is TRBV11-3 and J usage is TRBJ1-3, with D possibly TRBD1 on 5 matching bases. The CDR3 length is 14 residues. The germline gives CDR1 SGHNT, CDR2 YENEEA. Trimming removed 5 bases at V and 2 bases at J, with 10 bases between. For the CDR3, the DNA is TGTGCCAGCAGCCACCAGGGAGCTGGAAACACCATATATTTT. Translation: CASSHQGAGNTIYF. Combining the CDR3 with reference TRBV11-3 and TRBJ1-3 gives the whole variable domain EAGVVQSPRYKIIEKKQPVAFWCNPISGHNTLYWYLQNLGQGPELLIRYENEEAVDDSQLPKDRFSAERLKGVDSTLKIQPAELGDSAVYLCASSHQGAGNTIYFGEGSWLTVV.

This clonotype was recorded at least ten times. V and J are TRBV10-3 and TRBJ1-3; 11 bases fit TRBD1. The CDR3 has 18 residues. Germline CDR1 is ENHRY and CDR2 is SYGVKD. The V and J ends lost 1 base and 0 bases, in that order; junction bases with no gene match: 5. The CDR3 sequence: CAISELDRGQTSGNTIYF. CDR3 coding DNA: TGTGCCATCAGTGAGTTGGACAGGGGGCAAACCTCTGGAAACACCATATATTTT.

In this sample, this clonotype turned up many times. The V gene is TRBV12-3 or TRBV12-4, the J gene TRBJ1-4, with no clear D. The CDR3 is 11 amino acids. Trimming removed 4 bases at V and 6 bases at J, with 3 bases between. CDR3 DNA sequence: TGTGCCAGCAGTTCGGATGAAAAACTGTTTTTT. It codes for CASSSDEKLFF.

This clonotype was recorded many times. This sequence joins TRBV4-1 and TRBJ2-7, with 15 bases lining up with TRBD2. This CDR3 is 17 amino acids long. Trimming took 4 bases from V and 9 from J; bases not matched to a gene: 13. Germline lookup yields CDR1 MGHRA and CDR2 YSYEKL. DNA of the CDR3: TGCGCCAGCAGCCGATCCGGGACTAGCGGGGGGTTCGAACCGCAGTACTTC. Protein sequence: CASSRSGTSGGFEPQYF.

This clonotype was found many times. This chain uses TRBV10-3 with TRBJ2-2, with 7 positions matching TRBD1. This CDR3 is 13 amino acids long. After removal of 8 bases from V and 6 bases from J, the junction contained 6 bases not matched to a gene. CDR1 ENHRY and CDR2 SYGVKD come from the germline V gene. CDR3 nucleotide sequence: TGTGCCATCCGGACAGGAGGTGCCGGGGAGCTGTTTTTT. Its translation is CAIRTGGAGELFF.

This clonotype was counted many times. The V gene is TRBV5-5, the J gene TRBJ1-1; a possible D gene is TRBD1 (6 bases). This CDR3 is built from 15 residues. Trimming pared 4 bases from V and 4 bases from J, leaving 17 bases between. Germline V gene lookup returns CDR1 SGHKS and CDR2 YYEKEE (reference sequence). The CDR3 here is CASSIHSGESTEAFF. The CDR3 DNA reads TGTGCCAGCAGCATCCATTCAGGGGAGAGCACTGAAGCTTTCTTT.

This clonotype was seen at least ten times. V and J are TRBV3-1 and TRBJ2-7, with D unresolved. V was cut by 4 bases and J by 3 bases, with 10 bases left in between. The CDR3 is made up of 13 amino acids. Germline CDR1 is LGHDT and CDR2 is YNNKEL (reference sequence). CDR3 nucleotides: TGTGCCAGCAGCCCAGACGTGGTCTACGAGCAGTACTTC. This codes for CASSPDVVYEQYF.

This clonotype showed up many times. The CDR3 nucleotides are TGTGCCAGCAGCCCACAGCCAAATAATTCACCCCTCCACTTT. Translation: CASSPQPNNSPLHF. The rearrangement joins TRBV7-2 to TRBJ1-6; D gene ambiguous. With 5 bases removed from V and 5 bases from J, the gap between germline ends came to 10 bases. The CDR3 totals 14 residues. From germline, CDR1 is SGHTA and CDR2 FQGNSA. Variable domain in full (rest from reference TRBV7-2 and TRBJ1-6): GAGVSQSPSNKVTEKGKDVELRCDPISGHTALYWYRQSLGQGLEFLIYFQGNSAPDKSGLPSDRFSAERTGGSVSTLTIQRTQQEDSAVYLCASSPQPNNSPLHFGNGTRLTVT.

This clonotype came up many times. This rearrangement joins TRBV12-3 or TRBV12-4 to TRBJ2-1; 14 bases fit TRBD2. The CDR3 loop spans 15 amino acids. The junction had 5 bases not matched to a gene; V was cut back by 6 bases and J by 7 bases. The CDR3 sequence is CASSLRTSGGNEQFF. In DNA form, the CDR3 reads TGTGCCAGCAGCCTCAGGACTAGCGGGGGGAATGAGCAGTTCTTC.

The chain links TRBV5-1 to TRBJ1-1, with D hard to call. CDR3 length: 14 amino acids. Germline lookup yields CDR1 SGHRS and CDR2 YFSETQ. V lost 2 bases and J 4 bases, leaving 12 bases between the germline ends. CDR3 in amino acids: CASSLDGVTTEAFF. In DNA form, the CDR3 reads TGCGCCAGCAGCTTAGACGGTGTCACCACTGAAGCTTTCTTT.

This rearrangement joins TRBV18 to TRBJ2-3; 9 positions agree with TRBD1. The V gene's germline CDR1 is KGHSH and CDR2 LQKENI. After removal of 4 bases from V and 5 bases from J, the junction contained 7 bases not matched to a gene. The CDR3 covers 15 residues. The CDR3 spells CASSLTGQGRDTQYF. CDR3 in DNA: TGTGCCAGCTCACTGACGGGACAGGGAAGAGATACGCAGTATTTT.

This chain joins TRBV10-3 and TRBJ1-2; D call uncertain. Germline V CDR1 and CDR2: ENHRY, SYGVKD. This CDR3 spans 16 amino acids. Deletions cut 3 bases from V and 0 bases from J, with 14 bases between. CDR3 region: CAISDSLSLTNYGYTF. The CDR3 DNA sequence: TGTGCCATCAGTGACTCATTGTCCTTAACTAACTATGGCTACACCTTC.

This clonotype was detected many times. The CDR3 nucleotides are TGCGCCAGCAGCCAAGGACTGTTCGGGTTCATGAACACTGAAGCTTTCTTT. It is translated as CASSQGLFGFMNTEAFF. The chain combines TRBV4-1 with TRBJ1-1; D not certain. The CDR3 sequence is 17 residues long. Germline V gives CDR1 MGHRA, CDR2 YSYEKL. Deletions cut 1 base from V and 0 bases from J, with 15 bases between.

This clonotype has a count of ten or more. The rearrangement links TRBV5-1 to TRBJ1-2, with D uncertain. The CDR3 runs to 14 residues. Germline values: CDR1 SGHRS, CDR2 YFSETQ. The ends were cut back, 0 bases at V and 0 bases at J, with 6 bases in the middle. The CDR3 nucleotides read TGCGCCAGCAGCTTGGATGGGTCTAACTATGGCTACACCTTC. Protein sequence: CASSLDGSNYGYTF.

V and J are TRBV2 and TRBJ1-4; 7 nucleotides agree with TRBD1. This CDR3 has 18 amino acids. The germline gives CDR1 SNHLY, CDR2 FYNNEI. The CDR3 DNA sequence: TGTACCATCAGTAGTGCCGGGACAGCCCTAAACATTAATGAAAAACTGTTTTTT. Protein: CTISSAGTALNINEKLFF.

This clonotype was seen many times. The chain uses TRBV20-1 and TRBJ2-1, with 9 positions matching TRBD2. This CDR3 has 14 residues. The V gene end was trimmed by 4 bases and the J gene end by 4 bases; junction bases not matched to a gene: 5. In germline, CDR1 is DFQATT, CDR2 SNEGSKA (reference sequence). CDR3 coding DNA: TGCAGTGCTACACCCCTAGCGGGGTACAATGAGCAGTTCTTC. Its translation: CSATPLAGYNEQFF.

The chain employs TRBV3-1 and TRBJ1-2; maybe TRBD1 (5 bases). Looked up from germline, CDR1 is LGHDT and CDR2 is YNNKEL (reference sequence). Trimming cost V 2 bases and J 4 bases, with 17 bases left between them. The CDR3 runs 16 residues. CDR3 sequence reads: CASSQKSPRGSYGYTF. For the CDR3, the DNA is TGTGCCAGCAGCCAAAAATCTCCGAGGGGCAGCTATGGCTACACCTTC.

This clonotype was counted ten times or more. V usage is TRBV5-6 and J usage is TRBJ1-2; tentative D call: TRBD1 (5 bases). V was pared by 3 bases and J by 8 bases, with 14 bases between. CDR3 length: 13 residues. Germline V lookup: CDR1 SGHDT, CDR2 YYEEEE. The CDR3 nucleotides read TGTGCCAGCAGCTATAGGGGTACTGGCGGCTACACCTTC. Protein product: CASSYRGTGGYTF.

CDR3 amino acids: CASTPPRSGRVTGELFF. The CDR3 DNA is TGTGCCAGCACCCCACCCCGTAGCGGGAGGGTCACCGGGGAGCTGTTTTTT. This rearrangement joins TRBV28 to TRBJ2-2, with 11 bases fitting TRBD2. The V gene's germline CDR1 is MDHEN and CDR2 SYDVKM. J gave up 4 bases and V 7 bases, and 11 bases lay outside the gene matches. The CDR3 has 17 amino acids.

Many counts were recorded for this clonotype. V and J are TRBV4-2 and TRBJ2-3; 9 nucleotides align to TRBD1. The germline CDR1 and CDR2 sequences are LGHNA and YNFKEQ. There are 15 residues in the CDR3. V trimming: 4 bases; J trimming: 2 bases; junction bases outside the gene matches: 4. The CDR3 loop is CASSPGTGNTDTQYF. CDR3 DNA: TGTGCCAGCAGCCCCGGGACAGGGAACACAGATACGCAGTATTTT.